The 14 T cell receptor beta chains in this list originate from one sample, sequenced in a study of cytomegalovirus exposure and HLA in healthy donors. The protocol was immunoSEQ multiplex PCR, while the TCRdb copy is restricted to in-frame clones and leaves out a portion. Counted here are 150,000 to 180,000 clones, 86% occurring once; the ten biggest clones make up less than 2.5%. The material sequenced was PBMCs. These receptor sequences come from a human donor in good health.

CDR3 loop: CASSSGTGNTEAFF. As DNA, the CDR3 is TGTGCCAGCAGCTCCGGGACAGGGAACACTGAAGCTTTCTTT. The gene calls are TRBV7-3 and TRBJ1-1, with TRBD1 identical over 8 bases. Germline assignment: CDR1 SGHTA and CDR2 FQGTGA. Germline trimming cut 4 bases from V and 1 base from J; bases unmatched to any gene: 2. The length of the CDR3 is 14 residues.

The chain carries TRBV7-9 and TRBJ1-2, with D possibly matching TRBD1 (5 bases). Trimming took 6 bases from V and 7 from J, leaving 18 bases between them. The CDR3 is made up of 14 amino acids. Per germline, CDR1 SEHNR and CDR2 FQNEAQ (reference sequence). The CDR3 region is CASSPNRGIGGYTF. The DNA for the CDR3 is TGTGCCAGCAGTCCAAATAGGGGAATTGGTGGCTACACCTTC.

This clone was observed once. The V call is TRBV15, the J call TRBJ2-5; 9 bases fit TRBD2. J lost 7 bases, V lost 0 bases, and 15 bases had no gene match. The CDR3 is 18 residues long. The germline V gene encodes CDR1 LNHNV and CDR2 YYDKDF (reference sequence). CDR3 sequence (DNA): TGTGCCACCAGCAGAGATCCTAGCGGGGCCCTACCAACCGGGACCCAGTACTTC. This translates into CATSRDPSGALPTGTQYF. The whole variable domain, remainder taken from reference TRBV15 and TRBJ2-5, is DAMVIQNPRYQVTQFGKPVTLSCSQTLNHNVMYWYQQKSSQAPKLLFHYYDKDFNNEADTPDNFQSRRPNTSFCFLDIRSPGLGDTAMYLCATSRDPSGALPTGTQYFGPGTRLLVL.

This chain uses TRBV28 with TRBJ2-7, with D maybe TRBD1 (5 bases). Germline CDR1 is MDHEN and CDR2 is SYDVKM. V was shortened by 3 bases and J by 5 bases, with 11 bases between the two germline ends. This CDR3 contains 13 residues. In DNA, the CDR3 is TGTGCCAGCAGTTTGGGGCTCGCCAACGAGCAGTACTTC. The encoded protein is CASSLGLANEQYF.

The chain couples TRBV6-1 to TRBJ2-1; 11 bases are shared with TRBD2. This CDR3 spans 13 amino acids. The V gene end was trimmed by 3 bases and the J gene end by 9 bases; junction bases not matched to a gene: 1. Germline CDR1 reads MNHNS; CDR2 reads SASEGT. CDR3 in amino acids: CASSEGTSGEQFF. Written as DNA, the CDR3 is TGTGCCAGCAGTGAGGGGACTAGCGGTGAGCAGTTCTTC.

The rearrangement uses TRBV15 and TRBJ2-1, with 9 bases identical to TRBD2. After removal of 0 bases from V and 5 bases from J, the junction contained 11 bases not matched to a gene. Germline V CDR1 and CDR2: LNHNV, YYDKDF (reference sequence). This CDR3 has 18 amino acids. The CDR3 coding sequence is TGTGCCACCAGCAGAGATCATGAGTTAGCGGGAGACCACAATGAGCAGTTCTTC. This encodes CATSRDHELAGDHNEQFF.

V gene TRBV9 combines with J gene TRBJ2-7; 9 bases are a match to TRBD2. V lost 4 bases and J lost 6; bases outside the gene matches: 11. The CDR3 consists of 15 residues. CDR1 is SGDLS and CDR2 is YYNGEE in the germline V gene. CDR3 loop: CASSSRGGAPGEQYF. CDR3 DNA: TGTGCCAGCAGCTCCCGCGGGGGGGCCCCGGGCGAGCAGTACTTC.

This chain joins TRBV7-3 and TRBJ2-3; D is ambiguous. V was trimmed by 5 bases and J by 1 base, leaving 4 bases between them. Germline V gene sequence: CDR1 SGHTA, CDR2 FQGTGA. The CDR3 spans 12 residues. CDR3 nucleotide sequence: TGTGCCAGCAGCCCCGGCACAGATACGCAGTATTTT. It is translated as CASSPGTDTQYF.

This clone is a singleton in its sample. The rearrangement joins TRBV2 to TRBJ2-7, with 14 bases fitting TRBD2. This CDR3 region has 17 residues. V trimming: 8 bases; J trimming: 5 bases; junction bases outside the gene matches: 14. In germline, CDR1 is SNHLY, CDR2 FYNNEI. For the CDR3, the DNA is TGTGCCAGCGATGGGACTAGCGGGAGAAGTACGCACCACGAGCAGTACTTC. This gives the protein CASDGTSGRSTHHEQYF. Complete variable domain (other parts from reference TRBV2 and TRBJ2-7): EPEVTQTPSHQVTQMGQEVILRCVPISNHLYFYWYRQILGQKVEFLVSFYNNEISEKSEIFDDQFSVERPDGSNFTLKIRSTKLEDSAMYFCASDGTSGRSTHHEQYFGPGTRLTVT.

This chain links TRBV4-3 with TRBJ1-4; D is undetermined. The CDR3 is 15 residues long. Germline V gene lookup returns CDR1 LGHNA and CDR2 YSLEER. V dropped 1 base and J dropped 8 bases, with 14 bases sitting between them. CDR3 protein: CASSQGNGDGEKLFF. The CDR3 bases are TGCGCCAGCAGCCAAGGAAACGGGGATGGGGAAAAACTGTTTTTT.

The V and J genes are TRBV5-1 and TRBJ2-7; possible D gene TRBD2, 6 bases. Germline CDR1 reads SGHRS; CDR2 reads YFSETQ. The CDR3 is made up of 13 amino acids. Trimming took off 4 bases at V and 3 bases at J, with 11 bases between the two ends. Here the CDR3 reads CASSPGLNYEQYF. In nucleotides, the CDR3 is TGCGCCAGCAGCCCTGGACTAAACTACGAGCAGTACTTC.

This clone was seen once. The chain carries TRBV30 and TRBJ2-7; D might be TRBD2 (6 bases). This CDR3 has 15 residues. Germline CDR1 reads GTSNPN; CDR2 reads SVGIG (reference sequence). V lost 2 bases and J 1 base, leaving 15 bases between the germline ends. The CDR3 bases are TGTGCCTGGAGTTTGGCGGGGAGCGCATCCTACGAGCAGTACTTC. Protein product: CAWSLAGSASYEQYF.

The CDR3 nucleotides are TGTGCCAGCAGTTTAGGTAGGGGAGGGGGCTACGAGCAGTACTTC. Encoded protein: CASSLGRGGGYEQYF. This sequence joins TRBV28 and TRBJ2-7; D is perhaps TRBD2 (7 bases). Deletions cut 2 bases from V and 3 bases from J, with 14 bases between. The CDR3 runs to 15 residues. Germline CDR1 reads MDHEN; CDR2 reads SYDVKM. Combining the CDR3 with reference TRBV28 and TRBJ2-7 gives the whole variable domain DVKVTQSSRYLVKRTGEKVFLECVQDMDHENMFWYRQDPGLGLRLIYFSYDVKMKEKGDIPEGYSVSREKKERFSLILESASTNQTSMYLCASSLGRGGGYEQYFGPGTRLTVT.

On this clone itself: Compared with germline, one end of the junction differs, possibly owing to a read error. The J gene is TRBJ2-1, the V gene TRBV15, with TRBD1 matching 8 bases. The CDR3 spans 15 residues. Germline V gives CDR1 LNHNV, CDR2 YYDKDF (reference sequence). The chain's CDR3 is CAISSGQATYNEQFF. As DNA, the CDR3 is TGTGCCATCAGCTCGGGACAGGCAACCTACAATGAGCAGTTCTTC.